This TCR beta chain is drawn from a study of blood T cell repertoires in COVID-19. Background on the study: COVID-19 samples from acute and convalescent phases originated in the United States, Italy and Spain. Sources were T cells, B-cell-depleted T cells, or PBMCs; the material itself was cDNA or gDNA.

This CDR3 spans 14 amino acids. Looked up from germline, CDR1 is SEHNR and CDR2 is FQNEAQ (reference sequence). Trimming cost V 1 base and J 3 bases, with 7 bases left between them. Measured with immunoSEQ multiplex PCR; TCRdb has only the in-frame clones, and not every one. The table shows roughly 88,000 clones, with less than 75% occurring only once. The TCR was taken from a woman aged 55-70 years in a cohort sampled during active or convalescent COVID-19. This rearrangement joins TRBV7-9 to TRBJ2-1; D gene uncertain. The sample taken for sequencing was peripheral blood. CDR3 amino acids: CASSLVRSYNEQFF. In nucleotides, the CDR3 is TGTGCCAGCAGCTTAGTTCGTAGCTACAATGAGCAGTTCTTC.